The rows below give T cell receptor beta chains drawn from one sample of a study of cytomegalovirus exposure and HLA in healthy donors. TCRdb keeps only in-frame clones here, not all; method: immunoSEQ multiplex PCR. In the table there are 150,000 or so clones, 78% of which are singletons. The sequencing input was PBMCs. These TCRs come from a woman in her thirties or forties in good health and CMV-seronegative. CDR3s leave out the opening cysteine and the closing phenylalanine or tryptophan.

TRBJ2-5 TRBV9 ASSVVSGSQETQY
TRBJ1-5 TRBV28 ASSLGDRANYQPQH
TRBJ1-2 TRBV28 ASSSAGVWDGYT
TRBJ2-6 TRBV2 ASSARRFSGANVLT
TRBJ1-1 TRBV11-2 ASSWLQMNTEAF
TRBJ1-6 TRBV7-9 ASSEERVYNSPLH
TRBJ2-2 TRBV25-1 ASSDQRVGTGELF
TRBJ2-3 TRBV7-3 ASSSGSLSTDTQY
TRBJ2-3 TRBV7-9 SSSPESDTQY
TRBJ2-7 TRBV25-1 ASRGTATYEQY
TRBJ2-2 TRBV18 ASSEIGQSHTGELF
TRBJ1-1 TRBV5-1 ASSLGGADTEAF
TRBJ2-7 TRBV7-6 ASSLLAGEAYEQY
TRBJ2-5 TRBV6-5 ASSTPGGRETQY
TRBJ2-7 TRBV7-9 ASNRDSPYEQY
TRBJ1-1 TRBV9 ASSSQEAGDTEAF
TRBJ1-5 TRBV18 ASSSAGARPQH
TRBJ2-1 TRBV5-1 ASSRPGLAGDPSSYNEQF
TRBJ2-6 TRBV4-1 ASSQPLSGANVLT
TRBJ1-1 TRBV11-2 ASSWVRNPNTEAF
TRBJ2-1 TRBV19 ASSLAGSDEQF
TRBJ2-7 TRBV7-9 ASSSQSTSGGSYEQY
TRBJ2-7 TRBV5-1 ASSLVGHSYEQY
TRBJ1-3 TRBV28 ASSLLQGNGNTIY
TRBJ2-3 TRBV7-3 ASSLGLAGSIDTQY
. TRBV7-8 ASSLVGGARSYEQY
TRBJ1-3 TRBV4-1 ASSQGAGYSGNTIY
TRBJ1-2 TRBV11-2 ASSSAGQGARGYT
TRBJ2-1 TRBV12-5 ASVKPGYSSYNEQF
TRBJ1-5 TRBV19 ASSIYTRGNQPQH
TRBJ1-6 TRBV6-6 ASSPDIGYNSPLH
TRBJ2-7 TRBV5-1 ASSSQLQKYEQY
TRBJ1-1 TRBV9 ASSAGQGVTEAF